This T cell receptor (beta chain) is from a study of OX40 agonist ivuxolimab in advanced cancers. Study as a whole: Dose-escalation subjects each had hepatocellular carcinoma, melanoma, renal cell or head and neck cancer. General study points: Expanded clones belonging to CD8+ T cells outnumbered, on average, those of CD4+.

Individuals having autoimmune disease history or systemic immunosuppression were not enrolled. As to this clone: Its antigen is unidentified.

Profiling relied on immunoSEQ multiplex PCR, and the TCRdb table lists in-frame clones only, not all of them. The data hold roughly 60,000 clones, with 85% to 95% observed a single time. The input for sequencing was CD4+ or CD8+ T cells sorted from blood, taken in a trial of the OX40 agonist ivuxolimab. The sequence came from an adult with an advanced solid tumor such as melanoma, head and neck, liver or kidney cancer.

The chain's CDR3 is CASSVSGSSYEQYF. The CDR3 DNA follows: TGTGCCAGTAGCGTTAGCGGGAGCTCCTACGAGCAGTACTTC. This chain connects TRBV19 to TRBJ2-7; TRBD2 matches 9 bases. This CDR3 contains 14 residues. V dropped 6 bases and J dropped 0; count of bases not matched to a gene: 3. Germline V gives CDR1 LNHDA, CDR2 SQIVND (reference sequence).